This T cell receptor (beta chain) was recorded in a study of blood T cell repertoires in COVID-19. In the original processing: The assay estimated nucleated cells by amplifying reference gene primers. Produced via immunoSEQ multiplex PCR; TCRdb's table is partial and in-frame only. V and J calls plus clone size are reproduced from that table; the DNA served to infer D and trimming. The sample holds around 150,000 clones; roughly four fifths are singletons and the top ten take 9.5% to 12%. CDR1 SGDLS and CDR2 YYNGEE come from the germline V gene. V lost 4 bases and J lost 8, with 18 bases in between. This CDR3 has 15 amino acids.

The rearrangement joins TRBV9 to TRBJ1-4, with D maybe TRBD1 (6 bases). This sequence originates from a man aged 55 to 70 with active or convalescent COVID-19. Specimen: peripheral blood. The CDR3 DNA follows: TGTGCCAGCAGCCTATCGGGGGGCTTGAGGGAAAAACTGTTTTTT. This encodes CASSLSGGLREKLFF.